These T cell receptor beta chains were read from a single sample in a study of T cell responses to AZD1222 COVID-19 vaccine. TCRdb keeps only in-frame clones here, not all; method: immunoSEQ multiplex PCR. The repertoire holds approximately 150,000 clones, with about 93% as singletons. The starting material was peripheral blood, obtained on day 0 of AZD1222 vaccination. The receptors stem from an adult in good health. CDR3s include the opening cysteine and the closing phenylalanine or tryptophan. Fields, in order: V gene, J gene, clone size, D gene, CDR3 protein, CDR3 DNA. D genes are given only for firm matches. Some rows mark clone size as missing; the rest say once, few, many or name a class of expanded clone.

V: TRBV7-3
J: TRBJ2-5
size: -
D: TRBD2
CDR3: CASSLDSGSQETQYF
DNA: TGTGCCAGCAGCTTAGATAGCGGGAGTCAAGAGACCCAGTACTTC

V: TRBV5-1
J: TRBJ1-4
size: -
D: -
CDR3: CASSPDSFATNEKLFF
DNA: TGCGCCAGCAGCCCGGACAGTTTTGCAACTAATGAAAAACTGTTTTTT

V: TRBV7-9
J: TRBJ1-2
size: once
D: TRBD1
CDR3: CASSLGTGGYTF
DNA: TGTGCCAGCAGCTTAGGGACAGGTGGCTACACCTTC

V: TRBV18
J: TRBJ2-3
size: -
D: TRBD2
CDR3: CASSPTSGRSDTQYF
DNA: TGTGCCAGCTCACCGACTAGCGGGAGATCAGATACGCAGTATTTT

V: TRBV10-3
J: TRBJ2-1
size: -
D: TRBD2
CDR3: CAISDLAGPFF
DNA: TGTGCCATCAGTGATCTAGCGGGGCCGTTCTTC

V: TRBV7-2
J: TRBJ2-2
size: -
D: -
CDR3: CASSLAVTGTGELFF
DNA: TGTGCCAGCAGCTTAGCGGTGACAGGCACCGGGGAGCTGTTTTTT

V: TRBV7-9
J: TRBJ1-2
size: -
D: TRBD1
CDR3: CASSSWTGGHYGYTF
DNA: TGTGCCAGCAGTTCTTGGACAGGGGGGCACTATGGCTACACCTTC

V: TRBV7-9
J: TRBJ2-1
size: -
D: -
CDR3: CASSLTGTLNEQFF
DNA: TGTGCCAGCAGCCTGACAGGCACCCTTAATGAGCAGTTCTTC

V: TRBV9
J: TRBJ1-2
size: -
D: -
CDR3: CASSSEAYRPSDGYTF
DNA: TGTGCCAGCAGCTCTGAGGCGTATCGCCCTTCCGATGGCTACACCTTC

V: TRBV5-1
J: TRBJ2-7
size: -
D: TRBD1
CDR3: CASSLSTGTGGEQYF
DNA: TGCGCCAGCAGCTTGTCAACCGGGACAGGGGGTGAGCAGTACTTC

V: TRBV28
J: TRBJ1-2
size: -
D: -
CDR3: CASRHYGRRGGYTF
DNA: TGTGCCAGCAGACACTACGGGCGTAGGGGTGGCTACACCTTC

V: TRBV28
J: TRBJ1-5
size: -
D: -
CDR3: CASSSNNQPQHF
DNA: TGTGCCAGCAGTTCGAACAATCAGCCCCAGCATTTT

V: TRBV6-6
J: TRBJ1-4
size: -
D: -
CDR3: CASSPRGEGEKLFF
DNA: TGTGCCAGCAGCCCAAGGGGGGAGGGGGAAAAACTGTTTTTT

V: TRBV7-8
J: TRBJ1-1
size: -
D: -
CDR3: CASSLGLAEAFF
DNA: TGTGCCAGCAGTTTAGGGCTGGCTGAAGCTTTCTTT

V: TRBV24-1
J: TRBJ1-1
size: -
D: -
CDR3: CATSDLLGEAFF
DNA: TGTGCCACCAGTGATTTGCTGGGTGAAGCTTTCTTT

V: TRBV7-2
J: TRBJ1-4
size: -
D: -
CDR3: CASSLVTNEKLFF
DNA: TGTGCCAGCAGCCTAGTGACTAATGAAAAACTGTTTTTT

V: TRBV4-1
J: TRBJ1-2
size: -
D: -
CDR3: CASSQDTVTAYGYTF
DNA: TGCGCCAGCAGCCAAGATACGGTTACAGCCTATGGCTACACCTTC

V: TRBV10-3
J: TRBJ1-2
size: -
D: -
CDR3: CAIEGGHGYTF
DNA: TGTGCCATCGAGGGGGGCCACGGCTACACCTTC

V: TRBV24-1
J: TRBJ1-1
size: -
D: -
CDR3: CATSDLRLNTEAFF
DNA: TGTGCCACCAGTGATTTGCGGTTGAACACTGAAGCTTTCTTT

V: TRBV6-1
J: TRBJ2-2
size: -
D: TRBD2
CDR3: CASSERGGNTGELFF
DNA: TGTGCCAGCAGTGAGCGGGGGGGGAACACCGGGGAGCTGTTTTTT

V: TRBV30
J: TRBJ2-1
size: -
D: TRBD2
CDR3: CAWSTSVNEQFF
DNA: TGTGCCTGGAGTACTAGCGTAAATGAGCAGTTCTTC

V: TRBV5-4
J: TRBJ1-5
size: -
D: TRBD1
CDR3: CASSVGTGALYSNQPQHF
DNA: TGTGCCAGCAGCGTGGGGACAGGGGCTCTTTATAGCAATCAGCCCCAGCATTTT

V: TRBV5-1
J: TRBJ1-5
size: -
D: -
CDR3: CASSRGDLSSSNQPQHF
DNA: TGCGCCAGCAGCCGGGGGGACCTTTCGTCGAGCAATCAGCCCCAGCATTTT

V: TRBV28
J: TRBJ1-1
size: -
D: -
CDR3: CASSLCVGRSCTEAFF
DNA: TGTGCCAGCAGTTTATGCGTGGGCAGGTCTTGCACTGAAGCTTTCTTT

V: TRBV4-1
J: TRBJ2-1
size: -
D: -
CDR3: CASSQDRSVNEQFF
DNA: TGCGCCAGCAGCCAAGACAGGTCGGTAAATGAGCAGTTCTTC

V: TRBV19
J: TRBJ1-1
size: -
D: TRBD1
CDR3: CASSPGTAEAFF
DNA: TGTGCCAGTAGCCCCGGGACAGCTGAAGCTTTCTTT

V: TRBV5-4
J: TRBJ2-3
size: -
D: TRBD1
CDR3: CATGTVAPDTQYF
DNA: TGTGCCACTGGGACAGTGGCACCAGATACGCAGTATTTT

V: TRBV7-6
J: TRBJ1-6
size: -
D: -
CDR3: CASSSYAQSSYNSPLHF
DNA: TGTGCCAGCAGCTCATATGCACAGAGCTCCTATAATTCACCCCTCCACTTT

V: TRBV28
J: TRBJ1-5
size: -
D: -
CDR3: CASHDRTSNQPQHF
DNA: TGTGCCAGCCACGACAGGACTTCTAATCAGCCCCAGCATTTT

V: TRBV7-6
J: TRBJ1-1
size: -
D: -
CDR3: CASSLAVGMNTEAFF
DNA: TGTGCCAGCAGCTTAGCCGTTGGGATGAACACTGAAGCTTTCTTT

V: TRBV3-1/TRBV3-2
J: TRBJ2-5
size: -
D: -
CDR3: CASSQGGKETQYF
DNA: TGTGCCAGCAGCCAAGGGGGGAAGGAGACCCAGTACTTC

V: TRBV27
J: TRBJ1-1
size: -
D: TRBD1
CDR3: CASSLPPTGPGTEAFF
DNA: TGTGCCAGCAGTTTACCCCCGACAGGGCCGGGGACTGAAGCTTTCTTT

V: TRBV5-8
J: TRBJ2-2
size: -
D: -
CDR3: CASSLRGSGELFF
DNA: TGTGCCAGCAGCTTGAGGGGGTCCGGGGAGCTGTTTTTT

V: TRBV24-1
J: TRBJ2-7
size: -
D: -
CDR3: CATPGEKVYEQYF
DNA: TGTGCCACCCCGGGGGAAAAGGTGTACGAGCAGTACTTC

V: TRBV19
J: TRBJ2-1
size: -
D: TRBD2
CDR3: CASRLAGGGAYNEQFF
DNA: TGTGCCAGTAGGCTAGCGGGAGGAGGGGCCTACAATGAGCAGTTCTTC

V: TRBV19
J: TRBJ1-2
size: -
D: -
CDR3: CASSVWDRQLRGYTF
DNA: TGTGCCAGTAGTGTTTGGGACCGCCAACTCAGGGGCTACACCTTC

V: TRBV6-5
J: TRBJ1-5
size: -
D: TRBD1
CDR3: CASSVTGANQPQHF
DNA: TGTGCCAGCAGCGTGACAGGGGCAAATCAGCCCCAGCATTTT

V: TRBV30
J: TRBJ2-5
size: -
D: -
CDR3: CASTRQDQETQYF
DNA: TGTGCCTCGACACGGCAGGACCAAGAGACCCAGTACTTC